This TCR beta chain was identified during a study of shared clonotypes between healthy human individuals. Donors comprised healthy HIV-negative adults lacking recent acute infections or vaccinations. Trimming took off 8 bases at V and 5 bases at J, with 6 bases between the two ends. From germline, CDR1 is SEHNR and CDR2 FQNEAQ (reference sequence). This CDR3 spans 11 amino acids. Methods used by the authors: For the immunoSEQ data, sequences were junction-only without quality scores, so filtering differed. Data came from immunoSEQ multiplex PCR; TCRdb stores just in-frame clones and leaves some out. The DNA was the basis for D and trimming; V, J and clone size are from that table. Here the sample spans more than 2,000,000 clones, more than 80% being singletons.

V usage is TRBV7-9 and J usage is TRBJ1-4; the D is unclear. Sequencing was carried out using naive CD4+ T cells from PBMCs. Subset here: CD45RA+ positively selected. This TCR was recovered from a man in his late teens or twenties in good health. Some clones in this sample may be carry-over from other donors' samples. For the CDR3, the DNA is TGTGCCAGCTCGGTGAATGAAAAACTGTTTTTT. This translates into CASSVNEKLFF.